This TCR beta chain emerged from a study of read filtering for tumor transcriptome and immune sequencing (dated by TCRdb to the early 2020s). Study-wide context: The cohort consisted of about 18 male and about 15 female patients, with a mean age of roughly 66 years and an age range of about 40 to 90. By revised international staging, fewer than ten patients were R-ISS I, 15 to 20 were R-ISS II and more than five were R-ISS III. After DNase treatment, whole-transcriptome libraries were prepared with the TruSeq RNA Access Library Prep Kit. As a main aim, a read-filtering strategy for immune repertoire data was addressed, with the specific question being whether clonotypes supported by a single read should be removed. TCR-region mapped reads per sample ranged from about 4 to 11 million with IR-seq versus only roughly 85 to 1,300 with RNA-seq. TCR repertoires obtained by targeted immune repertoire sequencing and by bulk whole-transcriptome sequencing performed on the same bone marrow samples were compared. Overall results and qualifications from the work: The sorted CD138-negative fraction was not purified T cells but a mixed bone marrow immune population. The correlation between IR-seq and RNA-seq shared clonotype proportions was increased by removal of single-read clonotypes. Single-read clonotypes made up around 82% of clonotypes but only approximately 3.7% of total reads in IR-seq, compared with approximately 75% of clonotypes and roughly 49% of reads in RNA-seq. Clonotypes were captured by IR-seq at much higher depth and more reliably than by RNA-seq, and smaller IR-seq throughput was sufficient for identification of most shared clonotypes.

The CDR3 measures 15 amino acids from cysteine to phenylalanine. Just the 45-base CDR3 DNA is kept, in frame starting at base 1. Relative to germline, V is missing 4 bases and J is missing 7 bases, with 3 bases of the junction outside any gene match. The germline V gene (reference sequence) gives CDR1 as SGHAT and CDR2 as FQDESV. The Immunoverse kit was used to build TCR libraries from 400 to 500 ng RNA, with molecular barcoded adaptors covering alpha/delta and beta/gamma chains. The same RNA used for transcriptome sequencing was used for TCR library preparation. Sequencing of TCR libraries was carried out on an Illumina HiSeq 4000 with 2 x 150 cycles. The published analysis was carried out like this. MiXCR aligned TCR reads to human V, D, J and C references and assembled the aligned reads into CDR3 clonotypes, with quality filtering and error correction included. Clonotype counts and gene usage diversity were analyzed with the tcR package in R. For inspection of raw mapping reads, RNA-seq reads were mapped by STAR aligner version 2.5.3a onto GRCh37 of the human genome. To test the effect of sequencing depth on detected clonotypes, IR-seq fastq files were randomly downsampled using Seqtk 1.3. TCRdb ran its own pipeline on the public reads, namely fastp trimming at Q25 and MiXCR clone calling, and kept in-frame beta chains. Each CDR3 protein appears once, grouped with its most common genes and DNA. The V and J calls, along with clone size, are taken from TCRdb and not from the paper's own processing. The sample includes about 86,000 distinct CDR3 sequences, with over 9% observed a single time. In total, the top ten clones hold under 15% of the sample.

Every patient had bone marrow sampled at the time of active disease. Ficoll-Hypaque density gradient centrifugation was used to isolate bone marrow mononuclear cells. Myeloma plasma cells were removed and CD138-negative cells were collected by negative selection after labeling with CD138 magnetic microbeads on a MACS separator. Flow cytometry on an Attune NxT with CD138 antibodies was used to check the purity of the isolated cells. Total RNA was extracted using TRIzol reagent and was quantified on a NanoDrop spectrophotometer. Paired RNA-seq and IR-seq were performed on the CD138-negative bone marrow sample of each patient. This clonotype has more than one count but fewer than ten. The specificity of this receptor is unknown. No much larger clonotype is one base removed from it; base qualities were not supplied.

The TCR originated in a donor at least 40 years old with multiple myeloma. The chain employs TRBV11-1 and TRBJ2-2, with 13 bases in between that match TRBD2. What was sequenced was a population of CD138-negative cells sorted from bone marrow. Read against the paper, the sample's cell subset or site label means: bone marrow mononuclear cells depleted of CD138+ plasma/myeloma cells by negative magnetic selection. The DNA is TGTGCCAGCAGCTCGGGACTAGCGGGATACGGGGAGCTGTTTTTT. Translated, it reads CASSSGLAGYGELFF.